The 16 T cell receptor beta chains below come from one sample, sequenced in a study of blood T cell repertoires in COVID-19. Assay used: immunoSEQ multiplex PCR; TCRdb lists only in-frame clones, some missing. The sample lists about 100,000 clones, more than 85% occurring once. Source material: peripheral blood. The receptor source for this set is a man between 50 and 59 years old with active COVID-19.

The rearrangement links TRBV18 to TRBJ1-5; 8 bases line up with TRBD1. With 3 bases clipped from V and 5 bases from J, the junction kept 0 bases outside the gene matches. CDR1 is KGHSH, CDR2 LQKENI, per germline. This CDR3 is built from 13 residues. The CDR3 DNA follows: TGTGCCAGCTCACCGGACAGGGATCAGCCCCAGCATTTT. As protein: CASSPDRDQPQHF. The full variable domain, completed using reference TRBV18 and TRBJ1-5, is NAGVMQNPRHLVRRRGQEARLRCSPMKGHSHVYWYRQLPEEGLKFMVYLQKENIIDESGMPKERFSAEFPKEGPSILRIQQVVRGDSAAYFCASSPDRDQPQHFGDGTRLSIL.

The genes are TRBV5-1 and TRBJ2-2; tentatively, D is TRBD2 (6 bases). Germline V gene sequence: CDR1 SGHRS, CDR2 YFSETQ. V was shortened by 2 bases and J by 6 bases, with 11 bases between the two germline ends. The CDR3 contains 14 residues. CDR3 in DNA: TGCGCCAGCAGCTTCAGTGCGGGGCCCGGGGAGCTGTTTTTT. Translation: CASSFSAGPGELFF.

The chain carries TRBV2 and TRBJ2-5; TRBD2 is a possible D gene (7 bases). The CDR3 covers 13 residues. V was clipped by 10 bases and J by 5 bases, with 17 bases between them. The V gene's germline CDR1 is SNHLY and CDR2 FYNNEI. In DNA form, the CDR3 reads TGTGCCACTCGGGGGGTCGACAGGGAGACCCAGTACTTC. It codes for CATRGVDRETQYF.

The rearrangement links TRBV7-9 to TRBJ1-1, with D possibly matching TRBD1 (5 bases). Looked up from germline, CDR1 is SEHNR and CDR2 is FQNEAQ (reference sequence). This CDR3 contains 15 residues. With 2 bases removed from V and 1 base from J, the gap between germline ends came to 11 bases. The CDR3 here is CASSLLRQRNTEAFF. Written as DNA, the CDR3 is TGTGCCAGCAGCTTACTTAGACAGAGGAACACTGAAGCTTTCTTT.

This clone has only one observation. The chain combines TRBV4-1 with TRBJ2-7; D not certain. V was clipped by 3 bases and J by 7 bases, with 10 bases between them. This CDR3 is built from 12 residues. Looked up from germline, CDR1 is MGHRA and CDR2 is YSYEKL. The CDR3: CASSHPTGEQYF. The CDR3 DNA reads as TGCGCCAGCAGCCATCCGACGGGTGAGCAGTACTTC.

The chain carries TRBV24-1 and TRBJ1-5; a possible D gene is TRBD1 (5 bases). The length of the CDR3 is 15 residues. CDR1 KGHDR and CDR2 SFDVKD come from the germline V gene. The V end lost 2 bases, the J end lost 2 bases, and 9 bases lay between the germline ends. CDR3 loop: CATSDSGVGNQPQHF. CDR3 bases: TGTGCCACCAGTGATTCGGGGGTGGGCAATCAGCCCCAGCATTTT.

The chain employs TRBV7-9 and TRBJ1-1, with D possibly TRBD1 on 5 matching bases. The CDR3 contains 13 residues. Deletions cut 4 bases from V and 2 bases from J, with 8 bases between. Germline V CDR1 and CDR2: SEHNR, FQNEAQ (reference sequence). The DNA for the CDR3 is TGTGCCAGCAGCTCGACAGTAAACACTGAAGCTTTCTTT. Amino acids: CASSSTVNTEAFF.

The rearrangement links TRBV6-1 to TRBJ2-7; the D gene is possibly TRBD2 (6 bases). The ends were cut back, 2 bases at V and 2 bases at J, with 19 bases in the middle. Germline V lookup: CDR1 MNHNS, CDR2 SASEGT. The CDR3 extends over 17 amino acids. CDR3 sequence reads: CASSEFGTSSTPYEQYF. The CDR3 DNA sequence: TGTGCCAGCAGTGAATTCGGGACTTCCTCAACCCCCTACGAGCAGTACTTC.

The chain employs TRBV5-6 and TRBJ2-1; no definite D call. V lost 0 bases and J lost 5, with 6 bases in between. The CDR3 totals 13 residues. Per the germline V gene, CDR1 is SGHDT and CDR2 is YYEEEE. The CDR3: CASSLGANNEQFF. CDR3 sequence (DNA): TGTGCCAGCAGCTTGGGGGCCAACAATGAGCAGTTCTTC.

The table lists this clone with a count of one. V usage is TRBV2 and J usage is TRBJ2-7; D is unclear. This CDR3 region has 12 residues. Trimming took off 9 bases at V and 2 bases at J, with 11 bases between the two ends. Germline V gene sequence: CDR1 SNHLY, CDR2 FYNNEI. CDR3 sequence (DNA): TGTGCCAGTCGACGACAAACCTACGAGCAGTACTTC. Protein sequence: CASRRQTYEQYF.

V is TRBV29-1 and J is TRBJ2-1; 10 bases are shared with TRBD2. The CDR3 is 14 residues long. J lost 9 bases, V lost 7 bases, and 12 bases had no gene match. Germline V gene lookup returns CDR1 SQVTM and CDR2 ANQGSEA. CDR3 coding DNA: TGCAGCGCCCGAGCGGGAGGGCCCCAAGGTGAGCAGTTCTTC. Its translation: CSARAGGPQGEQFF.

CDR3 residues: CASTEDSASTDTQYF. The CDR3 DNA follows: TGTGCCAGCACAGAGGACAGTGCTAGCACAGATACGCAGTATTTT. The genes are TRBV11-3 and TRBJ2-3, with D possibly TRBD1 on 6 matching bases. V was pared by 7 bases and J by 0 bases, with 14 bases between. Germline CDR1 and CDR2: SGHNT and YENEEA. This CDR3 has 15 amino acids.

This clone was found many times. The chain has TRBV7-9 and TRBJ2-7; 7 nucleotides align to TRBD2. Germline assignment: CDR1 SEHNR and CDR2 FQNEAQ (reference sequence). The V segment lost 5 bases and the J segment 2 bases; nucleotides outside the gene matches: 0. This CDR3 is built from 12 residues. CDR3 sequence: CASSRGAYEQYF. In DNA, the CDR3 is TGTGCCAGCAGCCGGGGGGCCTACGAGCAGTACTTC.

The table lists this clone with a count of one. The rearrangement links TRBV30 to TRBJ1-3; D ambiguous. The germline V and J ends were trimmed by 0 bases and 3 bases, with 6 bases remaining between them. Germline V gene data show CDR1 as GTSNPN and CDR2 as SVGIG (reference sequence). CDR3 length: 13 residues. The CDR3, as DNA: TGTGCCTGGAGTGTCTCGGTTGGAAACACCATATATTTT. Translating it yields CAWSVSVGNTIYF.

This clone has a handful of counts. This chain links TRBV5-1 with TRBJ1-3, with D unresolved. Germline lookup yields CDR1 SGHRS and CDR2 YFSETQ. V lost 5 bases and J lost 0, with 6 bases in between. This CDR3 comprises 13 residues. The CDR3: CASRQISGNTIYF. DNA for the CDR3: TGCGCCAGCAGGCAGATCTCTGGAAACACCATATATTTT.

The rearrangement uses TRBV11-3 and TRBJ1-6; 8 positions agree with TRBD1. Per the germline V gene, CDR1 is SGHNT and CDR2 is YENEEA. V lost 1 base and J lost 10; bases outside the gene matches: 3. There are 14 residues in the CDR3. The CDR3 is CASSLGDRTSPLHF. The CDR3 DNA sequence: TGTGCCAGCAGCTTAGGGGACAGGACGTCACCCCTCCACTTT. The full variable domain, with the rest looked up from reference TRBV11-3 and TRBJ1-6, is EAGVVQSPRYKIIEKKQPVAFWCNPISGHNTLYWYLQNLGQGPELLIRYENEEAVDDSQLPKDRFSAERLKGVDSTLKIQPAELGDSAVYLCASSLGDRTSPLHFGNGTRLTVT.